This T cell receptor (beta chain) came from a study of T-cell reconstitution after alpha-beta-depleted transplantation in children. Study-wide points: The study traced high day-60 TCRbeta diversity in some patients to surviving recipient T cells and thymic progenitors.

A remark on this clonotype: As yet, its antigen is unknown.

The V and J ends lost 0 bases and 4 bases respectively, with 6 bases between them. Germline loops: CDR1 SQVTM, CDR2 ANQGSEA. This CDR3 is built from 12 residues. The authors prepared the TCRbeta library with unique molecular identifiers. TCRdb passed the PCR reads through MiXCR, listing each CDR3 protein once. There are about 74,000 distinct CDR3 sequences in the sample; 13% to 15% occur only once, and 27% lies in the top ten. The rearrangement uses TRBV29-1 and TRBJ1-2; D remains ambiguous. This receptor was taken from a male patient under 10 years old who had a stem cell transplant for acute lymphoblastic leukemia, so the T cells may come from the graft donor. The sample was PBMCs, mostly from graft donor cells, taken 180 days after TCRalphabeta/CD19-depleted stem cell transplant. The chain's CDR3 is CSVEDGFYGYTF. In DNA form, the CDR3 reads TGCAGCGTTGAAGATGGGTTCTATGGCTACACCTTC.